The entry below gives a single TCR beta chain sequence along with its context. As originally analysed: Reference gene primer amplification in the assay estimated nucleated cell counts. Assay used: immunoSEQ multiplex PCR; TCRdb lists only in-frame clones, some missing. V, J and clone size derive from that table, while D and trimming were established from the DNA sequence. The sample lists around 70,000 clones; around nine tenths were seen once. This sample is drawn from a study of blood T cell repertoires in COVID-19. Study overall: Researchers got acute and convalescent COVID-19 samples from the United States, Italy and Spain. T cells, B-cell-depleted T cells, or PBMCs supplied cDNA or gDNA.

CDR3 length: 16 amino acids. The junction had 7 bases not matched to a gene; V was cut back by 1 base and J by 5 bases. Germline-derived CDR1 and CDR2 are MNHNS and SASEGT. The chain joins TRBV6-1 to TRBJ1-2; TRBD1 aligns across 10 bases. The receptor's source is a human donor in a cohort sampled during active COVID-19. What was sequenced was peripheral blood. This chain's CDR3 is CASSEGEAGQGYGYTF. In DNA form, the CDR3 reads TGTGCCAGCAGTGAAGGGGAGGCGGGACAGGGGTATGGCTACACCTTC.